This T cell receptor beta chain was found in a study of blood T cell repertoires in COVID-19. Study in general: The study drew acute and convalescent COVID-19 samples from the United States, Italy and Spain.

In the authors' methods: Amplification from reference gene primers served as the basis for estimated nucleated cell counts. Sequencing was performed with immunoSEQ multiplex PCR; in TCRdb, only in-frame clones are kept and a portion is missing. V and J calls plus clone size are reproduced from that table; the DNA served to infer D and trimming. The sample records some 200,000 clones, 80% to 85% being singletons. The age range of participants was roughly 18 to 90 years, with residence in roughly 25 US areas. Self-reported history from a screening survey and questionnaire set each donor's cohort. The CDR3 spans 15 residues. The J segment lost 1 base and the V segment lost 2 bases, leaving 1 base of the junction unmatched. Germline assignment: CDR1 SGHTA and CDR2 FQGNSA.

The receptor was isolated from a woman aged 50 to 65 with acute COVID-19. The V and J genes are TRBV7-2 and TRBJ2-2; 7 nucleotides match TRBD2. Sample: PBMCs or T cells enriched from blood (not recorded which). The CDR3 sequence: CASSLSSGNTGELFF. The CDR3 coding sequence is TGTGCCAGCAGCTTATCTAGCGGGAACACCGGGGAGCTGTTTTTT.